This TCR beta chain was captured in a study of CD8 T cells in ankylosing spondylitis. Whole-study results and caveats: Reactive arthritis synovial fluid and blood were previously reported to contain some motif variants. Disease-associated clonotypes exhibited CD8+ identity and were relatively infrequent in peripheral blood.

This CDR3 comprises 13 residues. Trimming took 4 bases from V and 5 from J; bases not matched to a gene: 2. The germline V gene encodes CDR1 SGHTA and CDR2 FQGNSA. This clonotype was seen ten or more times. Its specificity is unknown. The authors made TCR beta libraries by quantitative 5'-RACE with molecular barcodes. Using its own MiXCR run on the 5' RACE reads, TCRdb lists one record per CDR3 protein. The sample lists some 130,000 distinct CDR3 sequences, 7.5% to 9.5% occurring once. This sequence originates from a male donor with ankylosing spondylitis. The V and J genes are TRBV7-2 and TRBJ1-1; 9 nucleotides line up with TRBD1. The sequenced material came from synovial fluid, either unsorted or a sorted T cell fraction (not recorded which). The CDR3 nucleotides are TGTGCCAGCAGCTACGGGACAGGGACTGAAGCTTTCTTT. This gives the protein CASSYGTGTEAFF. Variable domain in full (rest from reference TRBV7-2 and TRBJ1-1): GAGVSQSPSNKVTEKGKDVELRCDPISGHTALYWYRQSLGQGLEFLIYFQGNSAPDKSGLPSDRFSAERTGGSVSTLTIQRTQQEDSAVYLCASSYGTGTEAFFGQGTRLTVV.